This T cell receptor beta chain was found in a study of blood T cell repertoires in COVID-19. Deletions cut 7 bases from V and 2 bases from J, with 11 bases between. This CDR3 has 13 residues. Germline V gives CDR1 MNHEY, CDR2 SVGAGI. Measured with immunoSEQ multiplex PCR; TCRdb has only the in-frame clones, and not every one. This sample yields some 100,000 clones, of which roughly 90% are seen a single time; approximately 20% belongs to the top ten. In its sample, this clone was seen once. The TCR comes from a human donor with acute or convalescent COVID-19. The donor label of this sample is uncertain. This sequence joins TRBV6-5 and TRBJ1-2, with a tentative D call TRBD1 (5 bases). What was sequenced was peripheral blood. The CDR3 protein is CASKAGNNYGYTF. As DNA, the CDR3 is TGTGCCAGCAAAGCAGGGAACAACTATGGCTACACCTTC.